The 23 T cell receptor beta chains given below trace back to one sample, sequenced in a study of metastatic and nonmetastatic thyroid tumors. With MiXCR, TCRdb reprocessed the PCR reads. The sample consists of 30,000 or so clones, around 16% of them appearing once. Not a single patient had been given any form of treatment at any point before undergoing thyroid surgery. Source material: blood. Receptor source: a female donor with papillary thyroid cancer or a benign thyroid nodule (not recorded which). Some clones in this sample may be carry-over from other donors' samples.

This clone has at least ten counts. The gene calls are TRBV20-1 and TRBJ2-2; D not certain. The germline V gene has CDR1 DFQATT and CDR2 SNEGSKA (reference sequence). The germline V and J ends were trimmed by 0 bases and 2 bases, with 13 bases remaining between them. The CDR3 extends over 16 amino acids. CDR3: CSARDPAGLNTGELFF. The CDR3 bases are TGCAGTGCTAGAGATCCTGCCGGCCTAAACACCGGGGAGCTGTTTTTT.

The chain joins TRBV11-2 to TRBJ1-2, with D possibly TRBD1 on 5 matching bases. Trimming took off 3 bases at V and 4 bases at J, with 9 bases between the two ends. There are 13 residues in the CDR3. Germline V gene sequence: CDR1 SGHAT, CDR2 FQNNGV. CDR3 protein: CASSFRGSYGYTF. CDR3 nucleotides: TGTGCCAGCAGCTTCCGGGGCAGCTATGGCTACACCTTC.

This clone was counted only a few times. The chain carries TRBV24-1 and TRBJ2-6; D not certain. Looked up from germline, CDR1 is KGHDR and CDR2 is SFDVKD. CDR3 size: 17 residues. Trimming removed 5 bases from V and 0 bases from J, with 13 bases in between. CDR3 loop: CATSGSGRFSGANVLTF. The CDR3 DNA reads TGTGCCACCAGTGGGTCAGGCAGATTCTCTGGGGCCAACGTCCTGACTTTC.

At least ten counts were recorded for this clone. The chain joins TRBV6-5 to TRBJ2-5; D is unclear. V lost 2 bases, J lost 3 bases, and 7 bases lay in between. The CDR3 contains 13 residues. Germline CDR1 is MNHEY and CDR2 is SVGAGI. The CDR3 DNA sequence: TGTGCCAGCAGTTACGTAACAGAAGAGACCCAGTACTTC. It specifies CASSYVTEETQYF.

The DNA of the CDR3 is TGCAGTGCTCAAAAGTGGTCTAGCGGGAGAATGAGTGAGCAGTTCTTC. Its translation is CSAQKWSSGRMSEQFF. The V call is TRBV20-1, the J call TRBJ2-1; the match to TRBD2 covers 10 bases. Germline V CDR1 and CDR2: DFQATT, SNEGSKA (reference sequence). V trimming: 5 bases; J trimming: 9 bases; junction bases outside the gene matches: 16. This CDR3 spans 16 amino acids.

This clone was seen at least ten times. The chain employs TRBV7-3 and TRBJ2-7, with no clear D. The CDR3 has 13 residues. The germline CDR1 and CDR2 sequences are SGHTA and FQGTGA. Trimming left V 2 bases short and J 0 bases short, with 5 bases between. The CDR3 protein is CASSLYSSYEQYF. CDR3 in DNA: TGTGCCAGCAGCTTATACAGCTCCTACGAGCAGTACTTC.

This clone was picked up many times. Other nucleotide sequences in the sample specify the same CDR3. The CDR3 DNA reads as TGTGCCAGCAGTTCCCAACTAGCGGTCTCCTACAATGAGCAGTTCTTC. This codes for CASSSQLAVSYNEQFF. V usage is TRBV28 and J usage is TRBJ2-1; 8 bases are shared with TRBD2. Losses at the gene ends were 4 bases for V and 0 bases for J; bases not matched to a gene: 5. Germline V gene data show CDR1 as MDHEN and CDR2 as SYDVKM. The CDR3 sequence is 16 residues long. The full variable domain, completed using reference TRBV28 and TRBJ2-1, is DVKVTQSSRYLVKRTGEKVFLECVQDMDHENMFWYRQDPGLGLRLIYFSYDVKMKEKGDIPEGYSVSREKKERFSLILESASTNQTSMYLCASSSQLAVSYNEQFFGPGTRLTVL.

This clone was seen many times. The chain's CDR3 is CSALRDYQETQYF. CDR3 bases: TGCAGTGCCCTCCGGGACTACCAAGAGACCCAGTACTTC. The chain couples TRBV20-1 to TRBJ2-5; a weak D match, TRBD2 (6 bases). The CDR3 has 13 residues. Germline V gene lookup returns CDR1 DFQATT and CDR2 SNEGSKA (reference sequence). Trimming removed 6 bases at V and 0 bases at J, with 11 bases between.

This clone has a handful of counts. At one boundary the junction diverges from the germline segment, which might be a read error. The V and J genes are TRBV6-1 and TRBJ1-1; D gene uncertain. The germline V gene encodes CDR1 MNHNS and CDR2 SASEGT. CDR3 size: 13 residues. Here the CDR3 reads CVSTGGMNTEAFF. The CDR3 nucleotides are TGTGTCAGCACTGGAGGTATGAACACTGAAGCTTTCTTT.

A single count supports this clone. V and J are TRBV3-1 and TRBJ2-7; D unclear. CDR3 size: 14 residues. Germline values: CDR1 LGHDT, CDR2 YNNKEL (reference sequence). The ends were cut back, 0 bases at V and 2 bases at J, with 8 bases in the middle. The CDR3 sequence: CASSQDLRPYEQYF. CDR3 in DNA: TGTGCCAGCAGCCAAGATCTCCGTCCCTACGAGCAGTACTTC.

The table lists this clone with many counts. The J gene is TRBJ2-5, the V gene TRBV3-1, with D perhaps TRBD2 (5 bases). Germline CDR1 LGHDT, CDR2 YNNKEL (reference sequence). The V and J ends lost 1 base and 5 bases respectively, with 11 bases between them. The CDR3 has 14 amino acids. The CDR3 nucleotides read TGTGCCAGCAGCCAAGGGGTAACGGGGGAGACCCAGTACTTC. As protein: CASSQGVTGETQYF.

This clone was counted ten times or more. The V gene is TRBV30, the J gene TRBJ1-4; D uncertain. The germline gives CDR1 GTSNPN, CDR2 SVGIG (reference sequence). The V end lost 3 bases, the J end lost 8 bases, and 10 bases lay between the germline ends. CDR3 length: 12 amino acids. The CDR3 coding sequence is TGTGCCTGGAGGTGGCAGGACGAAAAACTGTTTTTT. As protein: CAWRWQDEKLFF.

This clone was seen repeatedly, ten times or more. This chain connects TRBV20-1 to TRBJ2-3; 8 bases match TRBD2. Germline CDR1 DFQATT, CDR2 SNEGSKA (reference sequence). The CDR3 contains 15 residues. V lost 2 bases to trimming and J lost 10 bases; unmatched junction nucleotides: 14. CDR3 DNA: TGCAGTGCTAGACGAATAGCGGGAATGCGACTCCCGCAGTATTTT. The encoded protein is CSARRIAGMRLPQYF.

This clone came up many times. The CDR3 region has the DNA TGTGCCAGCAGCCAAGACAGCGGGAGGGCAGGCACCTACAATGAGCAGTTCTTC. Translation gives CASSQDSGRAGTYNEQFF. V and J are TRBV4-2 and TRBJ2-1, with 10 bases that match TRBD2. Unmatched junction bases numbered 7, after V lost 0 bases and J lost 2 bases. The CDR3 spans 18 residues. Germline CDR1 LGHNA, CDR2 YNFKEQ.

Relative to its sample, this clone is medium-sized (0.01 to 0.1%). The rearrangement uses TRBV12-3 or TRBV12-4 and TRBJ2-1; 7 positions match TRBD2. V lost 8 bases to trimming and J lost 2 bases; unmatched junction nucleotides: 0. The CDR3 is 12 amino acids. CDR3 amino acids: CASGTTYNEQFF. The CDR3 coding sequence is TGTGCCAGCGGGACTACCTACAATGAGCAGTTCTTC.

Turning to this clone: Sequence at one end of the junction differs from germline and may be a read error. Other DNA sequences in the sample encode the same CDR3. The gene calls are TRBV6-1 and TRBJ2-7, with D possibly matching TRBD2 (5 bases). The germline V gene has CDR1 MNHNS and CDR2 SASEGT. The CDR3 sequence is 15 residues long. DNA for the CDR3: TGTGCCAGCAGTGACGGGAAGCAGAGAACCTACGAGCAGTATTTC. Its translation is CASSDGKQRTYEQYF.

This clone has at least ten counts. The J gene is TRBJ1-2, the V gene TRBV18; 8 bases align to TRBD1. Germline assignment: CDR1 KGHSH and CDR2 LQKENI. Trimming removed 6 bases from V and 1 base from J; junction bases left unmatched: 7. The CDR3 totals 15 residues. The CDR3 is CASSETGGDNYGYTF. DNA for the CDR3: TGTGCCAGCTCGGAAACAGGGGGTGATAACTATGGCTACACCTTC.

This clone showed up many times. As DNA, the CDR3 is TGCGCCAGCAGCCAAGATGCAGGCGGATACAATGAGCAGTTCTTC. This gives the protein CASSQDAGGYNEQFF. The chain has TRBV4-1 and TRBJ2-1, with D hard to call. The length of the CDR3 is 15 residues. Germline V gene data show CDR1 as MGHRA and CDR2 as YSYEKL. Trimming removed 0 bases at V and 4 bases at J, with 10 bases between.

There are many counts of this clone. V and J are TRBV13 and TRBJ2-1, with 9 positions matching TRBD2. The CDR3 extends over 18 amino acids. The J segment lost 1 base and the V segment lost 4 bases, leaving 11 bases of the junction unmatched. CDR1 and CDR2 (germline): PRHDT, FYEKMQ (reference sequence). CDR3 coding DNA: TGTGCCAGCAGCTCACGCGTGATAGCGGGAGTGTCCTACAATGAGCAGTTCTTC. Translated: CASSSRVIAGVSYNEQFF. Supplemented by reference TRBV13 and TRBJ2-1, the full variable domain reads AAGVIQSPRHLIKEKRETATLKCYPIPRHDTVYWYQQGPGQDPQFLISFYEKMQSDKGSIPDRFSAQQFSDYHSELNMSSLELGDSALYFCASSSRVIAGVSYNEQFFGPGTRLTVL.

This clone was detected many times. The rearrangement joins TRBV4-1 to TRBJ2-1, with D unresolved. The CDR3 runs to 12 residues. CDR1 is MGHRA, CDR2 YSYEKL, per germline. Trimming shortened V by 0 bases and J by 10 bases, and 7 bases separated the two germline ends. In DNA, the CDR3 is TGCGCCAGCAGCCAAGAAACGCCCGAGCAGTTCTTC. Protein product: CASSQETPEQFF.

The table lists this clone with a few counts. The rearrangement uses TRBV6-6 and TRBJ2-1; 9 nucleotides agree with TRBD2. Germline CDR1 is MNHNY and CDR2 is SVGAGI (reference sequence). The CDR3 is made up of 16 amino acids. The ends lost 0 bases at V and 6 bases at J; junction bases unmatched: 6. CDR3 sequence: CASSYSLAGGINEQFF. As DNA, the CDR3 is TGTGCCAGCAGTTACTCATTGGCGGGAGGGATCAATGAGCAGTTCTTC.

Ten or more counts support this clone. This chain uses TRBV27 with TRBJ2-1, with TRBD2 identical over 8 bases. J was trimmed by 4 bases and V by 3 bases; bases with no gene match: 2. This CDR3 is 14 amino acids long. Looked up from germline, CDR1 is MNHEY and CDR2 is SMNVEV (reference sequence). CDR3 coding DNA: TGTGCCAGCAGTTTCCTAGCGGGTTACAATGAGCAGTTCTTC. It is translated as CASSFLAGYNEQFF.

This clone appeared many times. V is TRBV7-8 and J is TRBJ2-1, with 10 bases aligning to TRBD2. J lost 7 bases, V lost 8 bases, and 8 bases had no gene match. The length of the CDR3 is 14 residues. Germline V lookup: CDR1 SGHVS, CDR2 FQNEAQ. This CDR3 reads CASRRTSGMNEQFF. The DNA of the CDR3 is TGTGCCAGCCGGAGGACTAGCGGTATGAATGAGCAGTTCTTC. Based on the CDR3 plus reference TRBV7-8 and TRBJ2-1, the full variable domain is GAGVSQSPRYKVAKRGQDVALRCDPISGHVSLFWYQQALGQGPEFLTYFQNEAQLDKSGLPSDRFFAERPEGSVSTLKIQRTQQEDSAVYLCASRRTSGMNEQFFGPGTRLTVL.